This is a list of T cell receptor beta chains from one sample in a study of OX40 agonist ivuxolimab in advanced cancers. The repertoire was sequenced with immunoSEQ multiplex PCR; TCRdb's copy has only in-frame clones and lacks some. The sample has about 70,000 clones; 85% are singletons. Specimen: CD4+ or CD8+ T cells sorted from blood, collected in a trial of the OX40 agonist ivuxolimab. The receptors stem from an adult with an advanced solid tumor such as melanoma, head and neck, liver or kidney cancer. Both conserved end residues are part of each CDR3. D genes are given only for firm matches. Clone size is given for some rows only: seen once, a few or many times, or a class if the clone is expanded.

j_call: TRBJ2-4
clone_size: .
v_call: TRBV14
d_call: .
cdr3_nt: TGTGCCAGCAGCCAACCGATAGCCGGGGCGCTAAACATTCAGTACTTC
cdr3_aa: CASSQPIAGALNIQYF

j_call: TRBJ1-6
clone_size: .
v_call: TRBV28
d_call: TRBD1
cdr3_nt: TGTGCCAGCAGCCCCCCACGGACAGGCAAAGGTTCACCCCTCCACTTT
cdr3_aa: CASSPPRTGKGSPLHF

j_call: TRBJ2-7
clone_size: .
v_call: TRBV10-2
d_call: .
cdr3_nt: TGCGCCAGCAGTACAGGGACCTACGAGCAGTACTTC
cdr3_aa: CASSTGTYEQYF

j_call: TRBJ2-3
clone_size: .
v_call: TRBV29-1
d_call: .
cdr3_nt: TGCAGCGTTCTCGGGGGAGATTACACAGATACGCAGTATTTT
cdr3_aa: CSVLGGDYTDTQYF

j_call: TRBJ2-6
clone_size: .
v_call: TRBV7-3
d_call: .
cdr3_nt: TGTGCCAGCAGCTTAATGGGGGCTGGGGCCAACGTCCTGACTTTC
cdr3_aa: CASSLMGAGANVLTF

j_call: TRBJ1-5
clone_size: .
v_call: TRBV6-5
d_call: .
cdr3_nt: TGTGCCAGCAGTTTACGGGTTTACAATCAGCCCCAGCATTTT
cdr3_aa: CASSLRVYNQPQHF

j_call: TRBJ1-1
clone_size: .
v_call: TRBV9
d_call: TRBD1
cdr3_nt: TGTGCCAGCAGCTTGACAGGAAGGGGGCTGAACACTGAAGCTTTCTTT
cdr3_aa: CASSLTGRGLNTEAFF

j_call: TRBJ1-4
clone_size: .
v_call: TRBV5-5
d_call: TRBD1
cdr3_nt: TGTGCCAGCAGCGATGGGACAGGATCAACTAATGAAAAACTGTTTTTT
cdr3_aa: CASSDGTGSTNEKLFF

j_call: TRBJ2-3
clone_size: once
v_call: TRBV7-3
d_call: TRBD1
cdr3_nt: TGTGCCAGCAGCTTGGGACAGGGGACAGATACGCAGTATTTT
cdr3_aa: CASSLGQGTDTQYF

j_call: TRBJ1-3
clone_size: .
v_call: TRBV27
d_call: TRBD1
cdr3_nt: TGTGCCAGCAGGCTGACAGGGGGCTCTGGAAACACCATATATTTT
cdr3_aa: CASRLTGGSGNTIYF

j_call: TRBJ1-5
clone_size: few
v_call: TRBV30
d_call: TRBD1
cdr3_nt: TGTGCCTGGAGTGCCCGGACAGGGAATTATCAGCCCCAGCATTTT
cdr3_aa: CAWSARTGNYQPQHF

j_call: TRBJ2-5
clone_size: .
v_call: TRBV10-3
d_call: .
cdr3_nt: TGTGCCATCAAGGGGACTCCTCGCCCCCAAGAGACCCAGTACTTC
cdr3_aa: CAIKGTPRPQETQYF

j_call: TRBJ2-7
clone_size: few
v_call: TRBV7-8
d_call: .
cdr3_nt: TGTGCCAGCAGCTTAGCGAAGATCTACTACGAGCAGTACTTC
cdr3_aa: CASSLAKIYYEQYF

j_call: TRBJ1-1
clone_size: .
v_call: TRBV18
d_call: .
cdr3_nt: TGTGCCAGCTCGCTCGACTCGAACACTGAAGCTTTCTTT
cdr3_aa: CASSLDSNTEAFF

j_call: TRBJ1-1
clone_size: once
v_call: TRBV6-9
d_call: .
cdr3_nt: TGTGCCAGCAGCCGTGACAGGCTGAACACTGAAGCTTTCTTT
cdr3_aa: CASSRDRLNTEAFF

j_call: TRBJ1-4
clone_size: .
v_call: TRBV7-9
d_call: TRBD1
cdr3_nt: TGTGCCAGCAGCTTAGGTGCCCAGGGGGCGCATGAAAAACTGTTTTTT
cdr3_aa: CASSLGAQGAHEKLFF

j_call: TRBJ2-5
clone_size: .
v_call: TRBV16
d_call: TRBD1
cdr3_nt: TGTGCCAGCAGCCAATCGCCAGGGGGCGAAGAGACCCAGTACTTC
cdr3_aa: CASSQSPGGEETQYF

j_call: TRBJ2-1
clone_size: .
v_call: TRBV7-2
d_call: .
cdr3_nt: TGTGCCAGCAGCAACAGGAGGGGGGCGTACAATGAGCAGTTCTTC
cdr3_aa: CASSNRRGAYNEQFF

j_call: TRBJ2-7
clone_size: .
v_call: TRBV11-3
d_call: TRBD2
cdr3_nt: TGTGCCAGCAGCTTAAGGGCTAGCGGGAACCACGAGCAGTACTTC
cdr3_aa: CASSLRASGNHEQYF

j_call: TRBJ2-3
clone_size: .
v_call: TRBV5-1
d_call: TRBD2
cdr3_nt: TGCGCCAGCAGCCTAGGACTAGCGGGAGGGCCGACGACTGATACGCAGTATTTT
cdr3_aa: CASSLGLAGGPTTDTQYF

j_call: TRBJ1-5
clone_size: few
v_call: TRBV6-5
d_call: TRBD1
cdr3_nt: TGTGCCAGCAGTTATACAGGGGGCAATCAGCCCCAGCATTTT
cdr3_aa: CASSYTGGNQPQHF

j_call: TRBJ2-1
clone_size: .
v_call: TRBV11-1
d_call: TRBD1
cdr3_nt: TGTGCCAGCAGCTTAAAAGTTGGGTTCCAGGGGGTTGGTGAGCAGTTCTTC
cdr3_aa: CASSLKVGFQGVGEQFF

j_call: TRBJ1-2
clone_size: once
v_call: TRBV7-3
d_call: .
cdr3_nt: TGTGCCAGCAGCCCCCAAGGAGGGGCGAACTATGGCTACACCTTC
cdr3_aa: CASSPQGGANYGYTF

j_call: TRBJ2-3
clone_size: .
v_call: TRBV6-1
d_call: .
cdr3_nt: TGTGCCAGCAGTGCTGCCAGGGAAGAAACGCAGTATTTT
cdr3_aa: CASSAAREETQYF

j_call: TRBJ1-6
clone_size: once
v_call: TRBV19
d_call: .
cdr3_nt: TGTGCCAGTAGGCCTGACGGTTCCTATAATTCACCCCTCCACTTT
cdr3_aa: CASRPDGSYNSPLHF

j_call: TRBJ2-5
clone_size: .
v_call: TRBV7-9
d_call: .
cdr3_nt: TGTGCCAGCAACAAGTACAGGGCCGGGGAGACCCAGTACTTC
cdr3_aa: CASNKYRAGETQYF

j_call: TRBJ1-2
clone_size: few
v_call: TRBV9
d_call: .
cdr3_nt: TGTGCCAGCCGAGCTAGCCCAGGGGATAACTATGGCTACACCTTC
cdr3_aa: CASRASPGDNYGYTF

j_call: TRBJ2-5
clone_size: .
v_call: TRBV27
d_call: .
cdr3_nt: TGTGCCAGCAGTTTTGGGTCGAGGGAGACCCAGTACTTC
cdr3_aa: CASSFGSRETQYF

j_call: TRBJ2-7
clone_size: .
v_call: TRBV6-6
d_call: TRBD2
cdr3_nt: TGTGCCAGCAGTACTAGCGGGAGGGGCTACGAGCAGTACTTC
cdr3_aa: CASSTSGRGYEQYF

j_call: TRBJ2-1
clone_size: .
v_call: TRBV28
d_call: .
cdr3_nt: TGTGCCAGCTGGACAGTTCAGGGTGAGCAGTTCTTC
cdr3_aa: CASWTVQGEQFF

j_call: TRBJ1-4
clone_size: .
v_call: TRBV2
d_call: .
cdr3_nt: TGTGCCAGCACCATCGGGACAACTAGGGAAAAACTGTTTTTT
cdr3_aa: CASTIGTTREKLFF

j_call: TRBJ1-6
clone_size: .
v_call: TRBV5-1
d_call: .
cdr3_nt: TGCGCCAGCACCCGGGAGGGACTGATAAATTCACCCCTCCACTTT
cdr3_aa: CASTREGLINSPLHF

j_call: TRBJ1-6
clone_size: .
v_call: TRBV5-1
d_call: .
cdr3_nt: TGCGCCAGCAGTCCGGTTGGGGACACTAATTCACCCCTCCACTTT
cdr3_aa: CASSPVGDTNSPLHF

j_call: TRBJ1-6
clone_size: .
v_call: TRBV7-9
d_call: .
cdr3_nt: TGTGCCAGCAGCTTAGGGGCAGGGGCGGGGTCACCCCTCCACTTT
cdr3_aa: CASSLGAGAGSPLHF

j_call: TRBJ2-2
clone_size: .
v_call: TRBV28
d_call: .
cdr3_nt: TGTGCCAGCAGTTTCCGGCCGAACACCGGGGAGCTGTTTTTT
cdr3_aa: CASSFRPNTGELFF

j_call: TRBJ1-2
clone_size: .
v_call: TRBV19
d_call: .
cdr3_nt: TGTGCCAGTAGGTACAGTCAGAACTATGGCTACACCTTC
cdr3_aa: CASRYSQNYGYTF

j_call: TRBJ2-1
clone_size: .
v_call: TRBV6-1
d_call: TRBD2
cdr3_nt: TGTGCCAGCGGGTCCCGGGAGGAGTATGAGCAGTTCTTC
cdr3_aa: CASGSREEYEQFF

j_call: TRBJ2-1
clone_size: .
v_call: TRBV6-1
d_call: TRBD2
cdr3_nt: TGTGCCAGCAGCCTCGGGACTAGCGGGACCAATGAGCAGTTCTTC
cdr3_aa: CASSLGTSGTNEQFF

j_call: TRBJ2-3
clone_size: .
v_call: TRBV19
d_call: .
cdr3_nt: TGTGCCAGTAGTATAAAAATTTACGAAGGCACAGATACGCAGTATTTT
cdr3_aa: CASSIKIYEGTDTQYF

j_call: TRBJ2-5
clone_size: few
v_call: TRBV19
d_call: TRBD1
cdr3_nt: TGTGCCAGTAGTTTCGACAGGGGAGAGACCCAGTACTTC
cdr3_aa: CASSFDRGETQYF

j_call: TRBJ2-3
clone_size: .
v_call: TRBV7-3
d_call: TRBD2
cdr3_nt: TGTGCCAGCAGCCCGAGCGGGAGCCGCACAGATACGCAGTATTTT
cdr3_aa: CASSPSGSRTDTQYF

j_call: TRBJ2-7
clone_size: .
v_call: TRBV5-4
d_call: .
cdr3_nt: TGTGCCAGCAGCGCCCCGGGGGCACAGTACTACGAGCAGTACTTC
cdr3_aa: CASSAPGAQYYEQYF

j_call: TRBJ2-7
clone_size: once
v_call: TRBV7-9
d_call: .
cdr3_nt: TGTGCCAGCAGCTCAAACCCTCCTTCCTACGAGCAGTACTTC
cdr3_aa: CASSSNPPSYEQYF

j_call: TRBJ2-7
clone_size: .
v_call: TRBV27
d_call: .
cdr3_nt: TGTGCCAGCCGTGGAGGGCAGGCCGCGGGAGAGCAGTACTTC
cdr3_aa: CASRGGQAAGEQYF

j_call: TRBJ2-1
clone_size: .
v_call: TRBV7-7
d_call: .
cdr3_nt: TGTGCCAGCAGCTTAGGTCGGGGGTCCAATGAGCAGTTCTTC
cdr3_aa: CASSLGRGSNEQFF

j_call: TRBJ2-6
clone_size: .
v_call: TRBV2
d_call: TRBD1
cdr3_nt: TGTGCCAGCAGAAGGACAGGCGCGTCTGGGGCCAACGTCCTGACTTTC
cdr3_aa: CASRRTGASGANVLTF

j_call: TRBJ1-4
clone_size: few
v_call: TRBV7-9
d_call: TRBD1
cdr3_nt: TGTGCCAGCAGCTCAGGGACAGGGGGCAAAGAAAAACTGTTTTTT
cdr3_aa: CASSSGTGGKEKLFF

j_call: TRBJ2-7
clone_size: .
v_call: TRBV5-1
d_call: .
cdr3_nt: TGCGCCAGCTACTCGCACCCAGGGTTAATTCCCTACGAGCAGTACTTC
cdr3_aa: CASYSHPGLIPYEQYF

j_call: TRBJ1-4
clone_size: .
v_call: TRBV7-2
d_call: .
cdr3_nt: TGTGCCAGCAGCTTAGCGGCAGGGCGACTTAATGAAAAACTGTTTTTT
cdr3_aa: CASSLAAGRLNEKLFF

j_call: TRBJ1-5
clone_size: .
v_call: TRBV29-1
d_call: TRBD1
cdr3_nt: TGCAGCCAAACGGACAGGGCCTGGGGACCCCAGCATTTT
cdr3_aa: CSQTDRAWGPQHF

j_call: TRBJ2-1
clone_size: .
v_call: TRBV7-8
d_call: .
cdr3_nt: TGTGCCAGCAGCTTAACGACAGATTACAATGAGCAGTTCTTC
cdr3_aa: CASSLTTDYNEQFF

j_call: TRBJ2-7
clone_size: .
v_call: TRBV2
d_call: TRBD1
cdr3_nt: TGTGCCAGCAGACAGGGGGACCTTCCTGGCGAGCAGTACTTC
cdr3_aa: CASRQGDLPGEQYF

j_call: TRBJ1-2
clone_size: .
v_call: TRBV28
d_call: .
cdr3_nt: TGTGCCAGCAGCCCCGGGTCCAACTATGGCTACACCTTC
cdr3_aa: CASSPGSNYGYTF